Below are 20 T cell receptor beta chains sequenced from a single sample in a study of T cell responses to AZD1222 COVID-19 vaccine. This table comes from immunoSEQ multiplex PCR, and its TCRdb copy is limited to in-frame clones, with some not included. This sample has 100,000 to 150,000 clones, with over 75% found just once. The specimen was peripheral blood, collected on day 0 of AZD1222 vaccination. The receptors stem from an adult in good health.

This chain joins TRBV10-1 and TRBJ2-2; perhaps TRBD1 as D (6 bases). CDR3 length: 14 amino acids. The V and J ends lost 2 bases and 6 bases respectively, with 10 bases between them. The germline gives CDR1 WNHNN, CDR2 SYGVQD (reference sequence). The CDR3: CASSEVDRSGELFF. The CDR3, as DNA: TGCGCCAGCAGTGAGGTAGACAGGTCCGGGGAGCTGTTTTTT.

In its sample, this clone was seen once. V usage is TRBV9 and J usage is TRBJ1-3; D possibly corresponds to TRBD1 (6 bases). The CDR3 is 18 amino acids. Germline assignment: CDR1 SGDLS and CDR2 YYNGEE. V was trimmed by 4 bases and J by 0 bases, leaving 20 bases between them. In DNA form, the CDR3 reads TGTGCCAGCAGCTCCGGTGGGGGGCGGACTCACTCTGGAAACACCATATATTTT. As protein: CASSSGGGRTHSGNTIYF.

This sequence joins TRBV9 and TRBJ1-1, with D maybe TRBD1 (6 bases). V lost 0 bases and J 5 bases, leaving 14 bases between the germline ends. The CDR3 consists of 15 residues. Germline values: CDR1 SGDLS, CDR2 YYNGEE. CDR3 DNA sequence: TGTGCCAGCAGCGTAGGGCCGGGGGCGCGGACTGAAGCTTTCTTT. The encoded protein is CASSVGPGARTEAFF.

The rearrangement links TRBV5-1 to TRBJ2-2, with D uncertain. CDR3 length: 16 residues. V was trimmed by 1 base and J by 0 bases, leaving 10 bases between them. The germline gives CDR1 SGHRS, CDR2 YFSETQ. This CDR3 reads CASSLSQFANTGELFF. CDR3 DNA: TGCGCCAGCAGCTTGTCACAGTTCGCGAACACCGGGGAGCTGTTTTTT. The full variable domain, in which reference TRBV5-1 and TRBJ2-2 provide the parts outside the CDR3, is KAGVTQTPRYLIKTRGQQVTLSCSPISGHRSVSWYQQTPGQGLQFLFEYFSETQRNKGNFPGRFSGRQFSNSRSEMNVSTLELGDSALYLCASSLSQFANTGELFFGEGSRLTVL.

V and J are TRBV6-5 and TRBJ2-7; the D is unclear. There are 13 residues in the CDR3. From germline, CDR1 is MNHEY and CDR2 SVGAGI. Between the trimmed V and J ends, which lost 0 bases and 4 bases, there was a span of 7 bases. The CDR3 coding sequence is TGTGCCAGCAGTTACTCCCGGCAATACGAGCAGTACTTC. It encodes CASSYSRQYEQYF.

A note on this clone: This CDR3 is also generated by other DNA sequences in the sample. The J gene is TRBJ2-3, the V gene TRBV28; 8 bases match TRBD1. With V trimmed by 4 bases and J by 1 base, 7 bases remained unmatched. Germline loops: CDR1 MDHEN, CDR2 SYDVKM. The CDR3 length is 16 residues. The CDR3 region has the DNA TGTGCCAGCAGTTCCCACTCGACAGGGGGCACAGATACGCAGTATTTT. This encodes CASSSHSTGGTDTQYF.

The chain is built from TRBV11-2 and TRBJ2-2; TRBD2 matches at 7 bases. Germline V gene sequence: CDR1 SGHAT, CDR2 FQNNGV. This CDR3 has 15 residues. With V trimmed by 1 base and J by 6 bases, 5 bases remained unmatched. CDR3 protein: CASSLVRGRAGELFF. DNA for the CDR3: TGTGCCAGCAGCTTAGTACGGGGGAGGGCCGGGGAGCTGTTTTTT.

The chain carries TRBV5-5 and TRBJ2-7, with 13 nucleotides matching TRBD2. Germline CDR1 is SGHKS and CDR2 is YYEKEE (reference sequence). V was pared by 3 bases and J by 2 bases, with 5 bases of the junction left unmatched. There are 16 residues in the CDR3. The CDR3 DNA follows: TGTGCCAGCAGCTCACTAGCGGGAGGGCCTGCCTACGAGCAGTACTTC. Translation: CASSSLAGGPAYEQYF.

This clone was detected once. The J gene is TRBJ2-3, the V gene TRBV18; D unresolved. Germline V lookup: CDR1 KGHSH, CDR2 LQKENI. This CDR3 has 13 residues. V shed 3 bases and J shed 4 bases, with 8 bases lying between them. CDR3 region: CASSPNRADTQYF. The CDR3 DNA reads as TGTGCCAGCTCACCGAATCGGGCAGATACGCAGTATTTT. Variable domain in full (rest from reference TRBV18 and TRBJ2-3): NAGVMQNPRHLVRRRGQEARLRCSPMKGHSHVYWYRQLPEEGLKFMVYLQKENIIDESGMPKERFSAEFPKEGPSILRIQQVVRGDSAAYFCASSPNRADTQYFGPGTRLTVL.

The chain recombines TRBV11-2 with TRBJ1-4; D is possibly TRBD1 (6 bases). V was shortened by 3 bases and J by 7 bases, with 15 bases between the two germline ends. Germline CDR1 and CDR2: SGHAT and FQNNGV. The CDR3 loop spans 15 amino acids. The CDR3 protein is CASSFADRWGEKLFF. In DNA, the CDR3 is TGTGCCAGCAGCTTCGCTGACAGGTGGGGTGAAAAACTGTTTTTT.

The V call is TRBV15, the J call TRBJ2-7; D call uncertain. Germline V gene sequence: CDR1 LNHNV, CDR2 YYDKDF (reference sequence). The CDR3 runs 15 residues. The V end was cut by 3 bases, the J end by 0 bases, with 12 bases between. The CDR3 here is CATSRGGLSSYEQYF. The DNA of the CDR3 is TGTGCCACCAGCAGGGGCGGCCTGAGCTCCTACGAGCAGTACTTC.

The chain links TRBV9 to TRBJ2-3; D is undetermined. The CDR3 has 13 amino acids. The V and J ends lost 0 bases and 4 bases respectively, with 6 bases between them. CDR1 is SGDLS and CDR2 is YYNGEE in the germline V gene. The CDR3 DNA follows: TGTGCCAGCAGCGTAGAGGTCCCAGATACGCAGTATTTT. Its translation: CASSVEVPDTQYF. Using reference TRBV9 and TRBJ2-3 for the parts outside the CDR3, the full variable domain is DSGVTQTPKHLITATGQRVTLRCSPRSGDLSVYWYQQSLDQGLQFLIQYYNGEERAKGNILERFSAQQFPDLHSELNLSSLELGDSALYFCASSVEVPDTQYFGPGTRLTVL.

The chain combines TRBV14 with TRBJ2-7, with 7 bases identical to TRBD1. Looked up from germline, CDR1 is SGHDN and CDR2 is FVKESK. The CDR3 has 15 residues. After removal of 4 bases from V and 2 bases from J, the junction contained 8 bases not matched to a gene. CDR3 nucleotide sequence: TGTGCCAGCAGCCCGACGGGACAGCTAACCTACGAGCAGTACTTC. Its protein product is CASSPTGQLTYEQYF.

The chain employs TRBV7-9 and TRBJ2-3, with TRBD2 matching over 10 bases. This CDR3 is built from 15 residues. Germline values: CDR1 SEHNR, CDR2 FQNEAQ (reference sequence). The junction had 9 bases not matched to a gene; V was cut back by 5 bases and J by 7 bases. The CDR3 coding sequence is TGTGCCAGCAGCGGTGCTAGCGGGAGCGGATATACGCAGTATTTT. Translation: CASSGASGSGYTQYF. Drawing the rest from reference TRBV7-9 and TRBJ2-3, the complete variable domain is DTGVSQNPRHKITKRGQNVTFRCDPISEHNRLYWYRQTLGQGPEFLTYFQNEAQLEKSRLLSDRFSAERPKGSFSTLEIQRTEQGDSAMYLCASSGASGSGYTQYFGPGTRLTVL.

The chain combines TRBV4-2 with TRBJ2-1; TRBD2 matches 10 bases. The CDR3 length is 16 residues. V shed 1 base and J 5 bases; nucleotides not matched to a gene: 5. In germline, CDR1 is LGHNA, CDR2 YNFKEQ. The CDR3 nucleotides are TGTGCCAGCAGCCAAGCGCGACTAGCGGGTAACAATGAGCAGTTCTTC. It specifies CASSQARLAGNNEQFF.

The rearrangement joins TRBV5-1 to TRBJ1-4; D possibly corresponds to TRBD1 (5 bases). In germline, CDR1 is SGHRS, CDR2 YFSETQ. With 4 bases removed from V and 5 bases from J, the gap between germline ends came to 12 bases. The CDR3 has 14 residues. In DNA form, the CDR3 reads TGCGCCAGCAGCCGGGACGGCTCGAATGAAAAACTGTTTTTT. Translation gives CASSRDGSNEKLFF.

The J gene is TRBJ2-6, the V gene TRBV11-3; D gene unclear. CDR1 is SGHNT, CDR2 YENEEA, per germline. The CDR3 length is 17 residues. V was trimmed by 1 base and J by 0 bases, leaving 10 bases between them. In nucleotides, the CDR3 is TGTGCCAGCAGCTTAGGCTCTGGAAGCTCTGGGGCCAACGTCCTGACTTTC. The encoded protein is CASSLGSGSSGANVLTF.

This clone was detected only a few times. The J gene is TRBJ2-7, the V gene TRBV7-9, with 8 nucleotides matching TRBD1. Germline trimming cut 5 bases from V and 6 bases from J; bases unmatched to any gene: 3. The CDR3 is 12 amino acids. CDR1 is SEHNR, CDR2 FQNEAQ, per germline (reference sequence). The CDR3 region has the DNA TGTGCCAGCAGCGCCGACAGGGGCGAGCAGTACTTC. Its translation is CASSADRGEQYF.

This chain joins TRBV12-2 and TRBJ2-7; the table assigns TRBD2, which was not confirmed against the DNA. TRBV12-2 is deemed a pseudogene. The CDR3 covers 17 residues. CDR3 loop: CASRLAAPPRRPYEQYF. For the CDR3, the DNA is TGTGCAAGTCGCTTAGCGGCGCCCCCCAGGAGGCCCTACGAGCAGTACTTC.

J is TRBJ1-3 and V is TRBV9; the D is unclear. This CDR3 comprises 15 residues. The V end lost 0 bases, the J end lost 1 base, and 8 bases lay between the germline ends. The germline V gene encodes CDR1 SGDLS and CDR2 YYNGEE. In nucleotides, the CDR3 is TGTGCCAGCAGCGTAGAAGTCAGATCTGGAAACACCATATATTTT. Amino acids: CASSVEVRSGNTIYF.